A single sample is the source of the 20 T cell receptor beta chains below, sequenced in a study of T-cell memory formation after mild COVID-19. TCRdb passed the 5' RACE reads through MiXCR, listing each CDR3 protein once. The table has 250,000 to 350,000 distinct CDR3 sequences, 15% to 20% seen once. Sequencing used PBMCs or a T cell subset sorted from them (not recorded which). The receptors derive from a man aged 18 to 35 who had mild COVID-19 (a few samples of this study predate the infection). Cell type and time point are not known.

The sample holds a few counts of this clonotype. The V and J genes are TRBV7-8 and TRBJ2-4, with D uncertain. Germline CDR1 reads SGHVS; CDR2 reads FQNEAQ. This CDR3 has 15 amino acids. Trimming shortened V by 1 base and J by 9 bases, and 16 bases separated the two germline ends. This CDR3 reads CASSLEGSPLGIQYF. Written as DNA, the CDR3 is TGTGCCAGCAGCTTAGAAGGCTCCCCGTTAGGCATTCAGTACTTC.

The rearrangement uses TRBV3-2 and TRBJ2-1. TRBV3-2 is described as a pseudogene. This CDR3 spans 12 amino acids. CDR3 residues: CASSQETNEQFF. CDR3 DNA: TGTGCCAGCAGCCAAGAGACCAATGAGCAGTTCTTC.

This clonotype was picked up a small number of times. CDR3 sequence: CASSQDLIQYTF. In DNA form, the CDR3 reads TGCGCCAGCAGCCAAGATCTAATCCAGTACACCTTC. The genes are TRBV4-1 and TRBJ1-2; D gene uncertain. This CDR3 has 12 residues. The germline gives CDR1 MGHRA, CDR2 YSYEKL. With 0 bases removed from V and 11 bases from J, the gap between germline ends came to 10 bases.

V gene TRBV10-3 combines with J gene TRBJ2-3; D unclear. V lost 5 bases, J lost 0 bases, and 12 bases lay in between. The CDR3 runs to 15 residues. From germline, CDR1 is ENHRY and CDR2 SYGVKD. CDR3 in amino acids: CAISSGLTSTDTQYF. The CDR3 region has the DNA TGTGCCATCAGTTCGGGCTTGACTAGCACAGATACGCAGTATTTT.

The chain couples TRBV7-2 to TRBJ2-3; D remains unclear. Between the trimmed V and J ends, which lost 5 bases and 5 bases, there was a span of 11 bases. Germline CDR1 SGHTA, CDR2 FQGNSA. This CDR3 has 13 residues. The CDR3 DNA reads TGTGCCAGCAGCGTGGCCCGGCGAGATACGCAGTATTTT. Residues: CASSVARRDTQYF. Filled out from reference TRBV7-2 and TRBJ2-3, the complete variable domain reads GAGVSQSPSNKVTEKGKDVELRCDPISGHTALYWYRQSLGQGLEFLIYFQGNSAPDKSGLPSDRFSAERTGGSVSTLTIQRTQQEDSAVYLCASSVARRDTQYFGPGTRLTVL.

V and J are TRBV29-1 and TRBJ2-1; perhaps TRBD2 as D (6 bases). Trimming stripped 5 bases from V and 9 bases from J, with 8 bases between. Germline CDR1 is SQVTM and CDR2 is ANQGSEA. CDR3 length: 10 amino acids. In nucleotides, the CDR3 is TGCAGCGTTTTCGGGGGTGAGCAGTTCTTC. Translating it yields CSVFGGEQFF.

The V gene is TRBV30, the J gene TRBJ2-7, with 8 positions matching TRBD1. V was pared by 4 bases and J by 6 bases, with 8 bases of the junction left unmatched. CDR3 size: 13 residues. In germline, CDR1 is GTSNPN, CDR2 SVGIG (reference sequence). CDR3: CAWTRTGLVEQYF. The CDR3 DNA is TGTGCCTGGACCAGGACAGGGTTAGTCGAGCAGTACTTC.

The chain carries TRBV4-2 and TRBJ2-4; D gene ambiguous. This CDR3 spans 13 amino acids. Germline lookup yields CDR1 LGHNA and CDR2 YNFKEQ. V gave up 1 base and J gave up 7 bases, with 8 bases separating them. Here the CDR3 reads CASSQGSMNIQYF. The CDR3 DNA reads TGTGCCAGCAGCCAAGGGTCGATGAACATTCAGTACTTC.

In its sample, this clonotype was seen many times. One junction end does not reproduce the germline sequence, and a read error may be involved. The chain recombines TRBV7-2 with TRBJ2-1; tentative D call: TRBD1 (6 bases). Germline V gene sequence: CDR1 SGHTA, CDR2 FQGNSA. This CDR3 has 13 amino acids. CDR3 protein: CASSSGQNNEQFF. Here the CDR3 DNA reads TGCGCCAGCAGCTCAGGACAGAACAATGAGCAGTTCTTC.

This sequence joins TRBV20-1 and TRBJ2-5, with a possible D match to TRBD1 (5 bases). The CDR3 totals 13 residues. Germline V lookup: CDR1 DFQATT, CDR2 SNEGSKA (reference sequence). The V and J ends lost 6 bases and 2 bases respectively, with 13 bases between them. Here the CDR3 reads CSAPRPGQETQYF. The CDR3 nucleotides are TGCAGTGCCCCGCGACCAGGGCAAGAGACCCAGTACTTC.

This clonotype has only a few counts. The chain is built from TRBV25-1 and TRBJ1-1, with a possible D match to TRBD1 (5 bases). The germline gives CDR1 MGHDK, CDR2 SYGVNS. V lost 6 bases and J 4 bases, leaving 15 bases between the germline ends. The CDR3 runs 14 residues. This CDR3 is CASSEGVSVTEAFF. In DNA form, the CDR3 reads TGTGCCAGCAGCGAAGGGGTGTCCGTCACTGAAGCTTTCTTT.

This clonotype was seen a handful of times. J is TRBJ2-2 and V is TRBV30; D may be TRBD1 or TRBD2 (5 bases each). The germline V gene has CDR1 GTSNPN and CDR2 SVGIG (reference sequence). Deletions cut 1 base from V and 7 bases from J, with 19 bases between. This CDR3 spans 16 amino acids. The CDR3 region is CAWSARGRQDGGELFF. The CDR3, as DNA: TGTGCCTGGAGTGCCCGGGGCAGGCAGGACGGCGGGGAGCTGTTTTTT.

This clonotype has only one observation. The rearrangement links TRBV9 to TRBJ2-2; D gene unclear. The germline gives CDR1 SGDLS, CDR2 YYNGEE. This CDR3 is built from 16 residues. V was trimmed by 1 base and J by 6 bases, leaving 16 bases between them. CDR3 nucleotides: TGTGCCAGCAGCGTAATGGCCGGGTTGTCGTCCGGGGAGCTGTTTTTT. This gives the protein CASSVMAGLSSGELFF.

The chain couples TRBV5-1 to TRBJ1-2, with D tentatively TRBD1 (6 bases). The germline V gene has CDR1 SGHRS and CDR2 YFSETQ. With 4 bases removed from V and 2 bases from J, the gap between germline ends came to 12 bases. The CDR3 extends over 14 amino acids. The CDR3 nucleotides are TGCGCCAGCAGCCCAGGGGATTTGAACTATGGCTACACCTTC. It yields the protein CASSPGDLNYGYTF.

The chain joins TRBV7-2 to TRBJ1-2, with D unresolved. CDR1 SGHTA and CDR2 FQGNSA come from the germline V gene. The ends were cut back, 6 bases at V and 2 bases at J, with 10 bases in the middle. This CDR3 has 13 residues. The CDR3 bases are TGTGCCAGCAGTGGATTTCCCAACTATGGCTACACCTTC. It translates to CASSGFPNYGYTF. Variable domain in full (rest from reference TRBV7-2 and TRBJ1-2): GAGVSQSPSNKVTEKGKDVELRCDPISGHTALYWYRQSLGQGLEFLIYFQGNSAPDKSGLPSDRFSAERTGGSVSTLTIQRTQQEDSAVYLCASSGFPNYGYTFGSGTRLTVV.

V and J are TRBV4-1 and TRBJ2-3; no reliable D call. Trimming took off 4 bases at V and 1 base at J, with 9 bases between the two ends. Germline CDR1 reads MGHRA; CDR2 reads YSYEKL. The length of the CDR3 is 14 residues. CDR3 protein: CASSPMDRTDTQYF. The CDR3 nucleotides are TGCGCCAGCAGCCCTATGGACCGCACAGATACGCAGTATTTT.

The chain has TRBV5-1 and TRBJ1-2; D is undetermined. Per the germline V gene, CDR1 is SGHRS and CDR2 is YFSETQ. V was pared by 3 bases and J by 0 bases, with 15 bases between. The CDR3 has 16 residues. CDR3 sequence (DNA): TGCGCCAGCAGCTCCATCTCGGGTAGGGCTAACTATGGCTACACCTTC. Translation: CASSSISGRANYGYTF. The full variable domain, rest sourced from reference TRBV5-1 and TRBJ1-2, is KAGVTQTPRYLIKTRGQQVTLSCSPISGHRSVSWYQQTPGQGLQFLFEYFSETQRNKGNFPGRFSGRQFSNSRSEMNVSTLELGDSALYLCASSSISGRANYGYTFGSGTRLTVV.

This clonotype was observed a handful of times. The chain couples TRBV7-2 to TRBJ2-2; 14 nucleotides match TRBD2. J was trimmed by 0 bases and V by 1 base; bases with no gene match: 4. There are 19 residues in the CDR3. Germline assignment: CDR1 SGHTA and CDR2 FQGNSA. DNA of the CDR3: TGTGCCAGCAGCTTAGGGGGACTAGCGGGGGCCCCGAACACCGGGGAGCTGTTTTTT. It encodes CASSLGGLAGAPNTGELFF.

The chain recombines TRBV7-9 with TRBJ1-2, with D unclear. Germline-derived CDR1 and CDR2 are SEHNR and FQNEAQ (reference sequence). Trimming took 1 base from V and 8 from J, leaving 8 bases between them. This CDR3 comprises 12 residues. CDR3: CASSLGASGYTF. The CDR3 DNA is TGTGCCAGCAGCTTAGGTGCCTCCGGCTACACCTTC.

The chain uses TRBV4-3 and TRBJ2-1, with 12 bases fitting TRBD2. The CDR3 has 19 amino acids. Trimming removed 2 bases from V and 7 bases from J; junction bases left unmatched: 15. Germline loops: CDR1 LGHNA, CDR2 YSLEER. CDR3 sequence: CASSQHTGTSGWRRNEQFF. CDR3 coding DNA: TGCGCCAGCAGCCAACACACCGGGACTAGCGGGTGGAGGCGGAATGAGCAGTTCTTC.